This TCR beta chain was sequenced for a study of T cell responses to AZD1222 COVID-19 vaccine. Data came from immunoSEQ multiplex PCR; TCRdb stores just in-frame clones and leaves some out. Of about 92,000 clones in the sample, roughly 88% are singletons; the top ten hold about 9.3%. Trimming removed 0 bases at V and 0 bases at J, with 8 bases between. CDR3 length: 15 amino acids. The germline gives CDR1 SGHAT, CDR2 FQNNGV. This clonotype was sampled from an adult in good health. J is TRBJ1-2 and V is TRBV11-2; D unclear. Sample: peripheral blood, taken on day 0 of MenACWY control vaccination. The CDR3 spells CASSLDFGANYGYTF. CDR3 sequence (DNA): TGTGCCAGCAGCTTAGATTTCGGAGCTAACTATGGCTACACCTTC.